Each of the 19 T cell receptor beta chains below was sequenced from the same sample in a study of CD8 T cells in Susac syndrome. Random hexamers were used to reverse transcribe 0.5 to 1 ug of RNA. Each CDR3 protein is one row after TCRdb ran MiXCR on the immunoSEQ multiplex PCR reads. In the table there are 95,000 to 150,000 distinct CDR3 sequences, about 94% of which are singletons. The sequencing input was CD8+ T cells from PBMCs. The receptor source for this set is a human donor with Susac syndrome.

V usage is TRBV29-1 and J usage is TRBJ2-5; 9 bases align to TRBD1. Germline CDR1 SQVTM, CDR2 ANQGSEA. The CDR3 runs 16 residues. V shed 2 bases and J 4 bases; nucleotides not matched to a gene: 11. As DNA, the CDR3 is TGCAGCGTTGAACGGGACAGGGAAACTATTCGAGAGACCCAGTACTTC. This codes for CSVERDRETIRETQYF. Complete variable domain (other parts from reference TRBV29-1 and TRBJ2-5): SAVISQKPSRDICQRGTSLTIQCQVDSQVTMMFWYRQQPGQSLTLIATANQGSEATYESGFVIDKFPISRPNLTFSTLTVSNMSPEDSSIYLCSVERDRETIRETQYFGPGTRLLVL.

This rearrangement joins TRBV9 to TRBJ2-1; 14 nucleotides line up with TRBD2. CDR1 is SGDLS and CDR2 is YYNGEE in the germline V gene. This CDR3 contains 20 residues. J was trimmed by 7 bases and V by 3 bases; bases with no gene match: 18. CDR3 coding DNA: TGTGCCAGCAGCGACTCCCCGGGACTAGCGGGGGCGCATACAAGGAATGAGCAGTTCTTC. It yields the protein CASSDSPGLAGAHTRNEQFF.

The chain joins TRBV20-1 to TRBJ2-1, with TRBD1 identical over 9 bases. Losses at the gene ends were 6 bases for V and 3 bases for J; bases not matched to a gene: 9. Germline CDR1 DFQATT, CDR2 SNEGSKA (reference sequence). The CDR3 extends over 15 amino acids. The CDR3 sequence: CSADRQDRGYNEQFF. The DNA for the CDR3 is TGCAGTGCCGATCGACAGGACAGGGGCTACAATGAGCAGTTCTTC.

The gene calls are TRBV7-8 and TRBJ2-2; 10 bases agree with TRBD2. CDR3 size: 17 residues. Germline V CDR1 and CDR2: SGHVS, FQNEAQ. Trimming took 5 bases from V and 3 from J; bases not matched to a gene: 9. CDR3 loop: CASSPHSGREDTGELFF. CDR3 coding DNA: TGTGCCAGCAGCCCCCACAGCGGGAGGGAGGACACCGGGGAGCTGTTTTTT. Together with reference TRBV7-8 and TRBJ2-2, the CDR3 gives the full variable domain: GAGVSQSPRYKVAKRGQDVALRCDPISGHVSLFWYQQALGQGPEFLTYFQNEAQLDKSGLPSDRFFAERPEGSVSTLKIQRTQQEDSAVYLCASSPHSGREDTGELFFGEGSRLTVL.

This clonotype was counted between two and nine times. DNA of the CDR3: TGTGCCAGCAGCAAGGGGACGGCCGTCGCAGATACGCAGTATTTT. Translating it yields CASSKGTAVADTQYF. The chain is built from TRBV7-6 and TRBJ2-3; D could derive from TRBD1 or TRBD2 (5 bases each). The ends were cut back, 5 bases at V and 4 bases at J, with 16 bases in the middle. CDR1 and CDR2 from the germline V gene are SGHVS and FNYEAQ. The CDR3 is made up of 15 amino acids.

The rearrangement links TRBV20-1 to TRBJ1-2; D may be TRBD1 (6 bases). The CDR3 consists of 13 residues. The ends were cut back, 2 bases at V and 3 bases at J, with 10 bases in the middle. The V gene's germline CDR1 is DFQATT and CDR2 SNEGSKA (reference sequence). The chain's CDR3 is CSARLQGDYGYTF. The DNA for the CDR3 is TGCAGTGCTAGACTACAGGGTGACTATGGCTACACCTTC.

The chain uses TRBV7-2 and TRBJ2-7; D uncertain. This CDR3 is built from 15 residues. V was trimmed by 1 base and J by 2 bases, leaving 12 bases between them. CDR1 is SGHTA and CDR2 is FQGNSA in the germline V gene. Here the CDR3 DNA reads TGTGCCAGCAGCTTAGATCCGGGCCCCACCTACGAGCAGTACTTC. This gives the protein CASSLDPGPTYEQYF.

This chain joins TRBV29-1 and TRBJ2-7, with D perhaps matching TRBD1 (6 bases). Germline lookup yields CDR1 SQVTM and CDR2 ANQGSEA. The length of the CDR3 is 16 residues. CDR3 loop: CRNPRTATISSYEQYF. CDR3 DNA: TGCAGAAATCCTCGGACAGCAACAATCAGCTCCTACGAGCAGTACTTC.

The CDR3 reads CAWSVFLGNTEAFF. The CDR3 coding sequence is TGTGCCTGGAGTGTATTCTTGGGGAACACTGAAGCTTTCTTT. This chain uses TRBV30 with TRBJ1-1; D remains ambiguous. Deletions cut 0 bases from V and 1 base from J, with 9 bases between. Germline assignment: CDR1 GTSNPN and CDR2 SVGIG (reference sequence). The CDR3 runs 14 residues.

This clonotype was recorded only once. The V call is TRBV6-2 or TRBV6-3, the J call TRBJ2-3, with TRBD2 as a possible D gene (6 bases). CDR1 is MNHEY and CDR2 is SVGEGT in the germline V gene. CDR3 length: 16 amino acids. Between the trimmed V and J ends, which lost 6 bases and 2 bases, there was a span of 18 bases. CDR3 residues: CASSPRDSSPTDTQYF. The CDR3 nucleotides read TGTGCCAGCAGCCCCCGGGACTCCTCCCCCACAGATACGCAGTATTTT.

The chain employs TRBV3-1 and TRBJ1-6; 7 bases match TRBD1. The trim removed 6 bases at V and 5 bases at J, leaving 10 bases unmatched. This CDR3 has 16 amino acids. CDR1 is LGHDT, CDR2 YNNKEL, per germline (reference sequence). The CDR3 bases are TGTGCCAGCAGTACAGGGGAAAATCTTAATAATTCACCCCTCCACTTT. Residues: CASSTGENLNNSPLHF.

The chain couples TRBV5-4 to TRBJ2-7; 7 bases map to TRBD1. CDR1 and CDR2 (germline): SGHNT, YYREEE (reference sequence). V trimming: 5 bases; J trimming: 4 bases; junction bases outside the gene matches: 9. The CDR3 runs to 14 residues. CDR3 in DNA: TGTGCCAGCAGAGAAACAGGGGTGGAGTACGAGCAGTACTTC. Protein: CASRETGVEYEQYF.

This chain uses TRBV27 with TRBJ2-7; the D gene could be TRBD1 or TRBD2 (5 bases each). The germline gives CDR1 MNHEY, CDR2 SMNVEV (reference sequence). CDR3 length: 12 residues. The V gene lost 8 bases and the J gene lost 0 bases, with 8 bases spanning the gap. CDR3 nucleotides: TGTGCCAGCGGGGCGGGCTCCTACGAGCAGTACTTC. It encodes CASGAGSYEQYF.

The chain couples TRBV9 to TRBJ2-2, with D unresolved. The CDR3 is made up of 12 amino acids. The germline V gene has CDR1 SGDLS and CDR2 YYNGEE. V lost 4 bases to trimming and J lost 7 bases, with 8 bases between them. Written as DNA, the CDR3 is TGTGCCAGCAGCCTAACGGACGGGGAGCTGTTTTTT. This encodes CASSLTDGELFF.

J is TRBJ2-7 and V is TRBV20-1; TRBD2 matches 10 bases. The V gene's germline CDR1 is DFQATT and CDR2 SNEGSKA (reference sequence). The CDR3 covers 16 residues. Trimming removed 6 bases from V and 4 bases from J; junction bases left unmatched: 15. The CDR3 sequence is CSAPGVERGGTYEQYF. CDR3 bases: TGCAGTGCCCCAGGGGTCGAGCGGGGGGGCACATACGAGCAGTACTTC.

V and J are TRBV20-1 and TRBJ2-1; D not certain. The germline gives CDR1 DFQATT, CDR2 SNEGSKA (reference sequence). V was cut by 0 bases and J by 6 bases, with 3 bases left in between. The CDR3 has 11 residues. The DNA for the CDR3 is TGCAGTGCTAGAGACACCAATGAGCAGTTCTTC. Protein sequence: CSARDTNEQFF.

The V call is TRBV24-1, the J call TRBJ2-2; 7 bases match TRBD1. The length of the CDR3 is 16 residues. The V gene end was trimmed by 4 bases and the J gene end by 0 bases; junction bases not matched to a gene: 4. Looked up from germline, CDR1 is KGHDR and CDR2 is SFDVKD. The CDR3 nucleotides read TGTGCCACCAGTGACCCGACAGGGTCGAACACCGGGGAGCTGTTTTTT. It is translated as CATSDPTGSNTGELFF.

CDR3 DNA: TGTGCCAGCAGCGCCGGCGCATCGGGTGCAGGGTACGAGCAGTACTTC. It specifies CASSAGASGAGYEQYF. This chain joins TRBV9 and TRBJ2-7; a weak D match, TRBD1 (5 bases). The length of the CDR3 is 16 residues. Germline-derived CDR1 and CDR2 are SGDLS and YYNGEE. V gave up 3 bases and J gave up 4 bases, with 20 bases separating them.

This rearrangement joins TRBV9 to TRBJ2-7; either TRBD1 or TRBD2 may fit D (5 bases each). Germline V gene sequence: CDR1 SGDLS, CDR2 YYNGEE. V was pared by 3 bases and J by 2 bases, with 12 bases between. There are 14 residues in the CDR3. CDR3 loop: CASSGRDATYEQYF. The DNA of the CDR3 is TGTGCCAGCAGCGGCCGGGACGCGACCTACGAGCAGTACTTC.